This passage covers 20 T cell receptor beta chains from one sample sequenced in a study of T-cell memory formation after mild COVID-19. TCRdb passed the 5' RACE reads through MiXCR, listing each CDR3 protein once. The table includes roughly 280,000 distinct CDR3 sequences, 15% to 20% detected once. Sequenced material: PBMCs or a T cell subset sorted from them (not recorded which). These receptors were collected from a man aged 18 to 29 who had mild COVID-19 (a few samples of this study predate the infection). Cell type and time point are not known.

In this sample, this clonotype turned up many times. The chain recombines TRBV7-2 with TRBJ2-3, with TRBD2 matching 10 bases. Looked up from germline, CDR1 is SGHTA and CDR2 is FQGNSA. The V segment lost 1 base and the J segment 5 bases; nucleotides outside the gene matches: 9. The length of the CDR3 is 17 residues. For the CDR3, the DNA is TGTGCCAGCAGCTTAGGCATAAGCGGGGGGGCCGTAGATACGCAGTATTTT. Residues: CASSLGISGGAVDTQYF.

This clonotype was found a few times. The chain employs TRBV7-6 and TRBJ2-2; TRBD1 is a possible D gene (6 bases). Germline V CDR1 and CDR2: SGHVS, FNYEAQ. CDR3 length equals 18 residues. Trimming pared 4 bases from V and 7 bases from J, leaving 25 bases between. DNA for the CDR3: TGTGCCAGCAGCTCCCGTCCCGGACAGTCAAGTCGATTCGGGGAGCTGTTTTTT. This translates into CASSSRPGQSSRFGELFF.

With respect to this clonotype: Mismatch with germline at one junction end may stem from a read error. The chain combines TRBV7-9 with TRBJ1-2; TRBD1 matches at 9 bases. Germline lookup yields CDR1 SEHNR and CDR2 FQNEAQ (reference sequence). This CDR3 comprises 16 residues. The CDR3 nucleotides read TGTGCCGGCAGCTTGGGACAGGGCACCCATCAAGTTGGCTACACCTTC. Translating gives CAGSLGQGTHQVGYTF.

A few counts support this clonotype. CDR3 amino acids: CASAFSRDGPFNQPQHF. DNA for the CDR3: TGTGCCAGCGCTTTCTCGAGGGACGGCCCCTTCAATCAGCCCCAGCATTTT. J is TRBJ1-5 and V is TRBV6-2 or TRBV6-3, with D maybe TRBD1 (5 bases). V shed 8 bases and J shed 3 bases, with 23 bases lying between them. The CDR3 covers 17 residues. From germline, CDR1 is MNHEY and CDR2 SVGEGT.

CDR3 nucleotides: TGCGCCAGCAGCCACGCCCCAGGACAGGGGGCTAACGAGCAGTACTTC. Translation: CASSHAPGQGANEQYF. The chain employs TRBV4-1 and TRBJ2-7; TRBD1 matches 11 bases. CDR1 is MGHRA and CDR2 is YSYEKL in the germline V gene. The length of the CDR3 is 16 residues. Losses at the gene ends were 3 bases for V and 5 bases for J; bases not matched to a gene: 9.

The chain couples TRBV6-5 to TRBJ1-1; tentative D call: TRBD1 (5 bases). CDR1 MNHEY and CDR2 SVGAGI come from the germline V gene. Trimming pared 0 bases from V and 2 bases from J, leaving 22 bases between. This CDR3 is built from 19 residues. The DNA of the CDR3 is TGTGCCAGCAGTTACTCGAGCCCACGCGGGGGTCGGAGCAACACTGAAGCTTTCTTT. Its translation: CASSYSSPRGGRSNTEAFF.

The V call is TRBV5-1, the J call TRBJ2-1, with TRBD2 matching 7 bases. CDR3 length equals 15 residues. The junction had 6 bases not matched to a gene; V was cut back by 0 bases and J by 6 bases. Per the germline V gene, CDR1 is SGHRS and CDR2 is YFSETQ. CDR3 loop: CASSLGTSLGNEQFF. CDR3 in DNA: TGCGCCAGCAGCTTGGGGACTAGTCTGGGCAATGAGCAGTTCTTC.

This clonotype was found a few times. V and J are TRBV7-9 and TRBJ2-3, with D uncertain. Germline values: CDR1 SEHNR, CDR2 FQNEAQ (reference sequence). V dropped 5 bases and J dropped 4 bases, with 10 bases sitting between them. The CDR3 contains 13 residues. The CDR3: CASSPLGSDTQYF. The CDR3 nucleotides are TGTGCCAGCAGCCCCCTCGGATCAGATACGCAGTATTTT.

This clonotype was seen only a few times. The chain is built from TRBV5-1 and TRBJ2-3, with TRBD2 as a possible D gene (6 bases). The CDR3 totals 13 residues. The germline V gene has CDR1 SGHRS and CDR2 YFSETQ. Trimming removed 5 bases at V and 7 bases at J, with 14 bases between. CDR3 nucleotide sequence: TGCGCCAGCAGTGGGGGGAGTCGAAATACGCAGTATTTT. It codes for CASSGGSRNTQYF.

The chain combines TRBV5-5 with TRBJ2-7; a possible D gene is TRBD1 (5 bases). Deletions cut 0 bases from V and 2 bases from J, with 9 bases between. The CDR3 is 14 amino acids. Per the germline V gene, CDR1 is SGHKS and CDR2 is YYEKEE (reference sequence). CDR3 sequence: CASSLVQGTYEQYF. CDR3 in DNA: TGTGCCAGCAGCTTGGTTCAGGGTACCTACGAGCAGTACTTC. The variable domain in full, with the rest retrieved from reference TRBV5-5 and TRBJ2-7, is DAGVTQSPTHLIKTRGQQVTLRCSPISGHKSVSWYQQVLGQGPQFIFQYYEKEERGRGNFPDRFSARQFPNYSSELNVNALLLGDSALYLCASSLVQGTYEQYFGPGTRLTVT.

A single count supports this clonotype. The V and J genes are TRBV20-1 and TRBJ1-5; D gene ambiguous. Germline assignment: CDR1 DFQATT and CDR2 SNEGSKA (reference sequence). The CDR3 has 13 amino acids. The ends were cut back, 0 bases at V and 4 bases at J, with 7 bases in the middle. CDR3 in DNA: TGCAGTGCTAGAGAACAGCCGAATCAGCCCCAGCATTTT. Amino acids: CSAREQPNQPQHF.

This clonotype was found a few times. The V call is TRBV9, the J call TRBJ2-2; no clear D. CDR1 is SGDLS and CDR2 is YYNGEE in the germline V gene. The CDR3 has 12 amino acids. V lost 0 bases, J lost 7 bases, and 4 bases lay in between. The CDR3 DNA follows: TGTGCCAGCAGCGTAGTGGGCGGGGAGCTGTTTTTT. It codes for CASSVVGGELFF.

Many counts were recorded for this clonotype. The chain couples TRBV29-1 to TRBJ2-3, with D possibly TRBD1 on 6 matching bases. The germline gives CDR1 SQVTM, CDR2 ANQGSEA. This CDR3 contains 15 residues. The germline V and J ends were trimmed by 5 bases and 2 bases, with 17 bases remaining between them. CDR3 sequence reads: CSVYSPGHSTDTQYF. CDR3 coding DNA: TGCAGCGTTTATTCTCCGGGACACTCCACAGATACGCAGTATTTT.

In this sample, this clonotype turned up a few times. The chain combines TRBV7-2 with TRBJ2-1; the D is unclear. CDR1 is SGHTA and CDR2 is FQGNSA in the germline V gene. The CDR3 is 14 amino acids. V was cut by 8 bases and J by 5 bases, with 16 bases left in between. In DNA form, the CDR3 reads TGTGCCAGCGGACGGACCCAATGGGACAATGAGCAGTTCTTC. This encodes CASGRTQWDNEQFF.

The genes are TRBV7-9 and TRBJ1-4; 7 bases are shared with TRBD1. The V gene end was trimmed by 5 bases and the J gene end by 3 bases; junction bases not matched to a gene: 9. There are 16 residues in the CDR3. Germline CDR1 reads SEHNR; CDR2 reads FQNEAQ (reference sequence). The CDR3 DNA is TGTGCCAGCAGCCTTCGGGAGGGGGCTGCTAATGAAAAACTGTTTTTT. This codes for CASSLREGAANEKLFF. The whole variable domain, filled in from reference TRBV7-9 and TRBJ1-4, reads DTGVSQNPRHKITKRGQNVTFRCDPISEHNRLYWYRQTLGQGPEFLTYFQNEAQLEKSRLLSDRFSAERPKGSFSTLEIQRTEQGDSAMYLCASSLREGAANEKLFFGSGTQLSVL.

This clonotype was counted a few times. The V and J genes are TRBV7-2 and TRBJ2-4; tentative D call: TRBD1 (5 bases). V gave up 2 bases and J gave up 5 bases, with 10 bases separating them. The CDR3 is 14 amino acids. The germline V gene encodes CDR1 SGHTA and CDR2 FQGNSA. CDR3 residues: CASSLRPRENIQYF. CDR3 nucleotides: TGTGCCAGCAGCTTAAGGCCCAGGGAAAACATTCAGTACTTC.

This clonotype appeared a few times. The chain links TRBV20-1 to TRBJ1-1; 7 bases fit TRBD1. Per germline, CDR1 DFQATT and CDR2 SNEGSKA (reference sequence). The trim removed 2 bases at V and 4 bases at J, leaving 7 bases unmatched. The CDR3 consists of 14 residues. The CDR3 DNA follows: TGCAGTGCTAGAAGAATCTACAGGGGCACTGAAGCTTTCTTT. Its translation: CSARRIYRGTEAFF.

This clonotype has a handful of counts. The chain joins TRBV11-2 to TRBJ2-4; 7 bases are a match to TRBD2. Per germline, CDR1 SGHAT and CDR2 FQNNGV. Germline trimming cut 1 base from V and 1 base from J; bases unmatched to any gene: 7. This CDR3 contains 17 residues. CDR3 amino acids: CASSLGRRGIAKNIQYF. Written as DNA, the CDR3 is TGTGCCAGCAGCTTAGGAAGGCGGGGGATCGCCAAAAACATTCAGTACTTC.

This clonotype came up many times. The rearrangement links TRBV7-2 to TRBJ2-5; weak D call: TRBD2 (6 bases). V lost 1 base and J 1 base, leaving 13 bases between the germline ends. The CDR3 extends over 16 amino acids. Germline CDR1 SGHTA, CDR2 FQGNSA. The CDR3 loop is CASSLVAGNAQETQYF. DNA of the CDR3: TGTGCCAGCAGCTTAGTGGCGGGGAACGCCCAAGAGACCCAGTACTTC.

Many counts were recorded for this clonotype. J is TRBJ1-2 and V is TRBV6-5, with a possible D match to TRBD1 (6 bases). V shed 2 bases and J shed 4 bases, with 14 bases lying between them. The germline CDR1 and CDR2 sequences are MNHEY and SVGAGI. CDR3 length: 15 residues. The CDR3 DNA sequence: TGTGCCAGCAGTTACGGTATGGGGGCCAGCTATGGCTACACCTTC. It encodes CASSYGMGASYGYTF.